The 6 T cell receptor beta chains reported below all come from one sample, sequenced in a study of T cell responses to AZD1222 COVID-19 vaccine. Clones were sequenced by immunoSEQ multiplex PCR, and TCRdb holds only the in-frame ones, with some missing. Altogether about 160,000 clones are present, roughly nine tenths being singletons, with the ten largest covering 1.9%. This material consisted of peripheral blood, taken on day 0 of AZD1222 vaccination. The receptors were gathered from an adult in good health.

The CDR3 DNA is TGTGCCAGCAGCCAAGCCGGACTAGCGGGATACAATGAGCAGTTCTTC. Translation gives CASSQAGLAGYNEQFF. The gene calls are TRBV14 and TRBJ2-1; 12 bases map to TRBD2. This CDR3 has 16 residues. J gave up 4 bases and V 1 base, and 2 bases lay outside the gene matches. Germline assignment: CDR1 SGHDN and CDR2 FVKESK.

The rearrangement links TRBV3-1 (or the pseudogene TRBV3-2) to TRBJ2-1; D gene ambiguous. CDR1 is LGHDT and CDR2 is YNNKEL in the germline V gene (reference sequence). Trimming stripped 1 base from V and 7 bases from J, with 14 bases between. The CDR3 loop spans 15 amino acids. DNA of the CDR3: TGTGCCAGCAGCCAAGCATGGGTGCCCCGAAATGAGCAGTTCTTC. Amino acids: CASSQAWVPRNEQFF.

The rearrangement uses TRBV10-3 and TRBJ2-7; D might be TRBD2 (5 bases). Germline-derived CDR1 and CDR2 are ENHRY and SYGVKD. The CDR3 sequence is 14 residues long. Trimming shortened V by 3 bases and J by 7 bases, and 16 bases separated the two germline ends. The DNA for the CDR3 is TGTGCCATCAGTGATGAGGGAAGAAGGTTAGAGCAGTACTTC. It yields the protein CAISDEGRRLEQYF.

The chain recombines TRBV6-2 or TRBV6-3 with TRBJ2-2, with 11 bases fitting TRBD2. Trimming removed 4 bases from V and 3 bases from J; junction bases left unmatched: 13. The CDR3 consists of 19 residues. Germline CDR1 reads MNHEY; CDR2 reads SVGEGT. The CDR3 DNA reads as TGTGCCAGCAGTTTCTCGGGGCTAGCGGGGGGCCGGTACACCGGGGAGCTGTTTTTT. This translates into CASSFSGLAGGRYTGELFF.

The V call is TRBV28, the J call TRBJ2-3, with D perhaps TRBD2 (5 bases). The CDR3 loop spans 15 amino acids. The V end lost 5 bases, the J end lost 4 bases, and 16 bases lay between the germline ends. Germline CDR1 reads MDHEN; CDR2 reads SYDVKM. Here the CDR3 DNA reads TGTGCCAGCAGTGAAATCCCTCTAGCCCCAGATACGCAGTATTTT. Translating gives CASSEIPLAPDTQYF.

The V gene is TRBV5-6, the J gene TRBJ2-7, with TRBD2 matching 9 bases. The CDR3 length is 15 residues. Trimming cost V 4 bases and J 2 bases; bases outside gene matches: 7. Looked up from germline, CDR1 is SGHDT and CDR2 is YYEEEE. CDR3 nucleotide sequence: TGTGCCAGCAGCCCCGGGGCGGGAGGGCCCTACGAGCAGTACTTC. It codes for CASSPGAGGPYEQYF.